The entry below describes one T cell receptor beta chain. The antigen remains undetermined. This sample was taken from a study of vaccination and CD4 T cells after COVID-19. Across the whole study: The stimulus for the cells was overlapping spike peptides derived from SARS-CoV-2, HCoV-NL63, HCoV-OC43 and HCoV-229E.

The Oncomine TCR Beta short-read assay sequenced DNA from cultured CD4+ T cells. Each CDR3 protein gets one entry after TCRdb re-called the PCR reads with MiXCR. The table records about 15,000 distinct CDR3 sequences, over 45% of them present only once. The treatment was: roughly nine-day PBMC culture with coronavirus spike peptide pools or control peptides (ViraFEST assay). In the ViraFEST assay, peptide-pool expansion preceded TCR sequencing of expanded clonotypes. In germline, CDR1 is SGHNT, CDR2 YENEEA. V trimming: 1 base; J trimming: 7 bases; junction bases outside the gene matches: 6. This CDR3 spans 16 amino acids.

Input material: CD4+ T cells from blood, cultured in vitro. This TCR came from a human donor who had recovered from COVID-19. J is TRBJ2-1 and V is TRBV11-3; 11 bases align to TRBD2. The CDR3 loop reads CASSLVATSGSNEQFF. The CDR3 region has the DNA TGTGCCAGCAGCTTAGTAGCCACTAGCGGGAGTAATGAGCAGTTCTTC.